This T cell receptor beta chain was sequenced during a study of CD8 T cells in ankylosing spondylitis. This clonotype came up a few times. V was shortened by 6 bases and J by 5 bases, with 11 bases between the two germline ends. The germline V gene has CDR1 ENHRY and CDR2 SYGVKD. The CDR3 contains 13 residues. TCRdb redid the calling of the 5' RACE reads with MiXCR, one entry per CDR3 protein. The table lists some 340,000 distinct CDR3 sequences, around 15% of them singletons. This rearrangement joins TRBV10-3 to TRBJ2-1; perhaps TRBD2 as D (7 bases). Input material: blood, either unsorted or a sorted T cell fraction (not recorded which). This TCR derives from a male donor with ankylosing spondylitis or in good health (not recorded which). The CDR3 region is CAIRGGAHNEQFF. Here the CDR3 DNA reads TGTGCCATCAGGGGGGGGGCCCACAATGAGCAGTTCTTC.